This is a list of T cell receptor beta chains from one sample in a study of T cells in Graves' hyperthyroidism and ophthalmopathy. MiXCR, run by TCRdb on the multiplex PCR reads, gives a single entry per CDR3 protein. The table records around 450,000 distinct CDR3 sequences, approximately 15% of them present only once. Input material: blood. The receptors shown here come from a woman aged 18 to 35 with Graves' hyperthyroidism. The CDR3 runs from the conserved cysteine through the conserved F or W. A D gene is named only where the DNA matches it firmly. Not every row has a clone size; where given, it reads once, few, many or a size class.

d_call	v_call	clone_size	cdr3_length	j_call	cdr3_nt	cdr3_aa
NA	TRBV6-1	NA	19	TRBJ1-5	TGTGCCAGCAGACCCTTCCCGACAGAAAATCACCTTAGCAATCAGCCCCAGCATTTT	CASRPFPTENHLSNQPQHF
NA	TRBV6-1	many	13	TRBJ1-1	TGTGCCAGCGGGGCAATAATGAACACTGAAGCTTTCTTT	CASGAIMNTEAFF
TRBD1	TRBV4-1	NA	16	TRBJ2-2	TGCGCCAGCAGTCCAATTCGGACAGGGAGAACCGGGGAGCTGTTTTTT	CASSPIRTGRTGELFF
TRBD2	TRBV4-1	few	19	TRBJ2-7	TGCGCCAGCAGCCAAACACGACTAGCGGGGGCCTTAAGCTCCTACGAGCAGTACTTC	CASSQTRLAGALSSYEQYF
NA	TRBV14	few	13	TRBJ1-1	TGTGCCAGCAGCCCGGGGATCTACATGGGGGCTTTCTTT	CASSPGIYMGAFF
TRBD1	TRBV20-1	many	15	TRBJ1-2	TGCAGTGCCGACAGGGGGCGCTTTTGGGGCTATGGCTACACCTTC	CSADRGRFWGYGYTF
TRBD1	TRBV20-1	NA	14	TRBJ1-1	TGCAGTGCTAGACACCCGCAGGGGGACACTGAAGCTTTCTTT	CSARHPQGDTEAFF
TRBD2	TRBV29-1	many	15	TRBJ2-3	TGCAGCGTTGGCCCTAGCGGGAGGGCCGAGGATACGCAGTATTTT	CSVGPSGRAEDTQYF
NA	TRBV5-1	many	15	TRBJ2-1	TGCGCCAGCAGCTTGGCGGGGACACTCTCTGGTGAGCAGTTCTTC	CASSLAGTLSGEQFF
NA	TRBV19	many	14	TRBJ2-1	TGTGCCAGTAGTCCCCCAGGCGTCGTGCATGAGCAGTTCTTC	CASSPPGVVHEQFF
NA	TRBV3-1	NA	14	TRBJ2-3	TGTGCCAGCAGCCCGACAACAAGCACAGATACGCAGTATTTT	CASSPTTSTDTQYF
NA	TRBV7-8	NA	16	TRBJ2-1	TGTGCCAGCAGCTCTAGGGTTCTAACGTCGTTGGGGGAGCAGTTCTTC	CASSSRVLTSLGEQFF
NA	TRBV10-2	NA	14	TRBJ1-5	TGCGCCACCCAAAGTTCGGGGCAGGGTCAGCCCCAGCATTTT	CATQSSGQGQPQHF
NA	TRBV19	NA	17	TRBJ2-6	TGTGCCAGTAGTCCCGGGACCCGGGGTACTGGGGCCAACGTCCTGACTTTC	CASSPGTRGTGANVLTF
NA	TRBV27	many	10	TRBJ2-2	TGTGCGAGCGGCGTCGGGGAGCTGTTTTTT	CASGVGELFF
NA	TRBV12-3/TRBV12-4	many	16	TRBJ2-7	TGTGCCAGCAGTTTAGCCAGGGCCGCACCTCGGGACGAGCAGTACTTC	CASSLARAAPRDEQYF
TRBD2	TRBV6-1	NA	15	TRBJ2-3	TGTGCCAGCAGTGAAGAGCTCGGGGGGACAGATACGCAGTATTTT	CASSEELGGTDTQYF
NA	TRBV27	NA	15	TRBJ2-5	TGTGCCAGCAGTTCCCTCCAGGGTACCCAAGAGACCCAGTACTTC	CASSSLQGTQETQYF
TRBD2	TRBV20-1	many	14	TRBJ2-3	TGCAGTGCTAGAGCGGGAGGCCGCACAGATACGCAGTATTTT	CSARAGGRTDTQYF
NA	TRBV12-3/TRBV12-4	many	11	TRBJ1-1	TGTGCCAGTCGTTGGGGAGCTGAAGCTTTCTTT	CASRWGAEAFF
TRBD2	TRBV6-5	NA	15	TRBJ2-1	TGTGCCAGCAGTTATGGTAGCGGGAGGGCCGATGAGCAGTTCTTC	CASSYGSGRADEQFF
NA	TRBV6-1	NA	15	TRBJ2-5	TGTGCCAGCAGTGAACGGCCACCGTACCAAGAGACCCAGTACTTC	CASSERPPYQETQYF
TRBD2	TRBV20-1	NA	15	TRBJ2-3	TGCAGTGCTAGGTGGCTAGCGGGAGTTACAGATACGCAGTATTTT	CSARWLAGVTDTQYF
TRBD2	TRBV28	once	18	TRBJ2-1	TGTGCCAGCAGTTCCCCGTCGACTAGCGGGAGCTCCTACAATGAGCAGTTCTTC	CASSSPSTSGSSYNEQFF
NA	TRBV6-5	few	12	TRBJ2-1	TGTGCCAGCAGTTACTCGGACAATGAGCAGTTCTTC	CASSYSDNEQFF
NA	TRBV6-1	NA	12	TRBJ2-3	TGTGCCAGCAGCCAATCTGGGTGGGCGCAGTATTTT	CASSQSGWAQYF
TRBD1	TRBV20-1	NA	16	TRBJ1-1	TGCAGTGCTAGGGGACAGGGTTGGGGCATGAACACTGAAGCTTTCTTT	CSARGQGWGMNTEAFF
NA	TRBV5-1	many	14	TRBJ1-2	TGCGCCAGCAGCTTGGAAGCAGCGACCTATGGCTACACCTTC	CASSLEAATYGYTF
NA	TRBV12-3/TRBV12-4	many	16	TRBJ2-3	TGTGCCAGCAGTACCCGCTCGGGACTCCCCACAGATACGCAGTATTTT	CASSTRSGLPTDTQYF
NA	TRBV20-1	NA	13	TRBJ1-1	TGCAGTGCTAGGTCCCCCAAGAACACTGAAGCTTTCTTT	CSARSPKNTEAFF
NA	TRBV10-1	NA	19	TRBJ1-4	TGCGCCAGCAGTGAAGTTCCCGGGACATCACTCACAACTAATGAAAAACTGTTTTTT	CASSEVPGTSLTTNEKLFF
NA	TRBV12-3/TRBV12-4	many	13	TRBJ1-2	TGTGCCAGCAGTCCCCTGGGAGACTATGGCTACACCTTC	CASSPLGDYGYTF
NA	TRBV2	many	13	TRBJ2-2	TGTGCCAGCAAAAAAGGGGAGACCGGGGAGCTGTTTTTT	CASKKGETGELFF
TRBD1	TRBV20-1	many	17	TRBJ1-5	TGCAGTGCTCTTCCGGGACAGGGGGCTTTTAGCAATCAGCCCCAGCATTTT	CSALPGQGAFSNQPQHF
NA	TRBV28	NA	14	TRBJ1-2	TGTGCCAGCAGTTTTGGGGGAACGTTCTATGGCTACACCTTC	CASSFGGTFYGYTF
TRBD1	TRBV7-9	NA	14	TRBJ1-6	TGTGCCAGCAGCGGCCAGGGGGACAATTCACCCCTCCACTTT	CASSGQGDNSPLHF
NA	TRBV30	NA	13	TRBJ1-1	TGTGCCTGGACCCGACTTTATAACACTGAAGCTTTCTTT	CAWTRLYNTEAFF
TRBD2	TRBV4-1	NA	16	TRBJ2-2	TGCGCCAGCAACCGACTAGCGGGAGACGGCACCGGGGAGCTGTTTTTT	CASNRLAGDGTGELFF
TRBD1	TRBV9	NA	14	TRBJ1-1	TGTGCCAGCAGCGCAGGGGGGAAGGACACTGAAGCTTTCTTT	CASSAGGKDTEAFF
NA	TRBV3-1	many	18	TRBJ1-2	TGTGCCAGCAGCCAGGGTGGCCTCTTCTTGGAAATCTTCTATGGCTACACCTTC	CASSQGGLFLEIFYGYTF
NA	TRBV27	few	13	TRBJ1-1	TGTGCCAGCAAACTGACGGGGGCCGGCGAAGCTTTCTTT	CASKLTGAGEAFF
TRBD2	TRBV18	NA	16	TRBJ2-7	TGTGCCAGCTCCCAGCTGATGACTAGCGGGATTTCGGCGCAGTACTTC	CASSQLMTSGISAQYF
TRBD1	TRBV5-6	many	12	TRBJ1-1	TGTGCCAGCAGCCCATACAGGGGAGAAGCTTTCTTT	CASSPYRGEAFF
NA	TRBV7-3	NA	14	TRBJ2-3	TGTGCCAGCAGCTCGGGACCCTCGACAGATACGCAGTGTTTT	CASSSGPSTDTQCF
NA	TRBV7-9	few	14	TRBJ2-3	TGTGCCAGCAGCCGGACTCAGACCACAGATACGCAGTATTTT	CASSRTQTTDTQYF
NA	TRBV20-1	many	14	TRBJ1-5	TGCAGTGCTAGCCGGGGGCAGTGGGATCAGCCCCAGCATTTT	CSASRGQWDQPQHF
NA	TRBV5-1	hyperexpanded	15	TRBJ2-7	TGCGCCAGCAGCTCAACAACCGGGACTTCCTCGGAGCAGTACTTC	CASSSTTGTSSEQYF
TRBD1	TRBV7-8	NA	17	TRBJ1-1	TGTGCCAGCAGCTTAGCTCCCGGACAGGGGGCGAGCACTGAAGCTTTCTTT	CASSLAPGQGASTEAFF
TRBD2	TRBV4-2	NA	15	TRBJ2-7	TGTGCCAGCAGCCAAGTATCCCGGGAGGCGGGGGAGCAGTACTTC	CASSQVSREAGEQYF
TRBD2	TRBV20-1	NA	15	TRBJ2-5	TGCAGTGCCTCCCTCCTAGCGGGAGACTTGGAGACCCAGTACTTC	CSASLLAGDLETQYF
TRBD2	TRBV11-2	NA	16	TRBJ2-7	TGTGCCAGCAGCTTAAATCGACTAGCGGGGAGCTACGAGCAGTACTTC	CASSLNRLAGSYEQYF
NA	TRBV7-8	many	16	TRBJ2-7	TGTGCCAGCAGCTTAGAGGTGGCTAGCAACTTCTACGAGCAGTACTTC	CASSLEVASNFYEQYF
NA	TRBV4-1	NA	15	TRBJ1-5	TGCGCCAGCAGCCAAGATGGCGGGGGCCGACAGCCCCAGCATTTT	CASSQDGGGRQPQHF
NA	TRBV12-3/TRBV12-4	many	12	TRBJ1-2	TGTGCCAGCGGCCCTACTAACTATGGCTACACCTTC	CASGPTNYGYTF
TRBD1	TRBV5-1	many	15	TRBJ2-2	TGCGCCAGCAGCTTATGGGACAGGGGCACCGGGGAGCTGTTTTTT	CASSLWDRGTGELFF
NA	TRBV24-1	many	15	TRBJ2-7	TGTGCCACCAGTGACTCAGGACAGTCCCTCTACGAGCAGTACTTC	CATSDSGQSLYEQYF
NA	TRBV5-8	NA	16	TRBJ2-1	TGTGCCAGCAGCTTGGGGGGGGCAGGAATCTGGAATGAGCAGTTCTTC	CASSLGGAGIWNEQFF
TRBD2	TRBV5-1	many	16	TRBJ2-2	TGCGCCAGCAGCTTGGGACTAGCGGGCTGCACCGGGGAGCTGTTTTTT	CASSLGLAGCTGELFF
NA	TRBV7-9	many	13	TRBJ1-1	TGTGCCAGCAGACCAGGGGAGAACACTGAAGCTTTCTTT	CASRPGENTEAFF